This T cell receptor (beta chain) is from a study of CD8 T cells in ankylosing spondylitis. Study results and caveats: It was reported that disease-linked clones were significantly enriched in matched ankylosing spondylitis synovial fluid. A TCR beta motif of under 10 highly homologous variants seemed to mark ankylosing spondylitis blood.

One entry per CDR3 protein, called by TCRdb with MiXCR from the 5' RACE reads. Of around 250,000 distinct CDR3 sequences listed, approximately 30% are singletons. This clonotype was counted between two and nine times. Its antigen is not identified. The CDR3 is 16 residues long. V was trimmed by 3 bases and J by 0 bases, leaving 16 bases between them. Germline values: CDR1 DFQATT, CDR2 SNEGSKA (reference sequence). The genes are TRBV20-1 and TRBJ2-3, with D tentatively TRBD1 (5 bases). The sequence derives from a male donor with ankylosing spondylitis or in good health (not recorded which). Sequenced material: blood, either unsorted or a sorted T cell fraction (not recorded which). The CDR3: CSARWGFAPSTDTQYF. As DNA, the CDR3 is TGCAGTGCTAGGTGGGGCTTTGCCCCTAGCACAGATACGCAGTATTTT.